The source of this T cell receptor (beta chain) is a study of CD4 and CD8 cells across lung adenocarcinoma regions. The CDR3 covers 16 residues. Per the germline V gene, CDR1 is SGHRS and CDR2 is YFSETQ. In the case of this clonotype: Compared with germline, one end of the junction differs, possibly owing to a read error.

Donors had localized lung adenocarcinoma, a non-small cell lung cancer. TCRdb re-called the PCR reads through MiXCR, storing one row per CDR3 protein. This sample has 8,400 or so distinct CDR3 sequences, with roughly 45% found just once. Sequencing was done on a sample of CD4+ T cells from the margin of a lung tumor. The receptor was isolated from a female donor with lung adenocarcinoma. The CD4 and CD8 labels of this study may be unreliable. The V gene is TRBV5-1, the J gene TRBJ2-3; perhaps TRBD2 as D (6 bases). CDR3 DNA: TGCGCCAGCAGCTTGTCGGGGGTGGGAGCCAAAGATATGCAGTATTTT. It specifies CASSLSGVGAKDMQYF.